Sequencing of this TCR beta chain was carried out in a study of CD8+ T cells in alopecia areata. Study context: Oral tofacitinib (5 to 10 mg twice daily) was administered to treated patients.

RNA was isolated and reverse transcribed to cDNA, the sequencing template. Libraries were prepared by immunoSEQ multiplex PCR; TCRdb keeps only in-frame clonotypes and omits some of them. The table lists about 190,000 clones, more than 55% of them singletons. Treatment defined: oral pan-JAK inhibitor, 5-10 mg twice daily. The V end was cut by 3 bases, the J end by 6 bases, with 9 bases between. The CDR3 totals 12 residues. Germline CDR1 and CDR2: SQVTM and ANQGSEA. The V call is TRBV29-1, the J call TRBJ2-1; tentative D call: TRBD1 (6 bases). The source was CD4+ T cells sorted from blood, collected between weeks 49 and 50, from a patient treated with tofacitinib. The TCR comes from a human donor with alopecia areata. The CDR3 DNA reads as TGCAGCGTTGACAGGGGCTCCAATGAGCAGTTCTTC. Its protein product is CSVDRGSNEQFF.